This TCR beta chain is drawn from a study of metastatic and nonmetastatic thyroid tumors. Study-level background: From malignant and benign thyroid patients, repertoires in blood and in tumor or nodule tissue were compared.

TCRdb re-called the PCR reads via MiXCR. The table records 34,000 or so clones, 35% to 40% of them present only once. All patients reached thyroid surgery having received no treatment beforehand. The V end lost 3 bases, the J end lost 6 bases, and 16 bases lay between the germline ends. The CDR3 covers 15 residues. The chain combines TRBV12-3 or TRBV12-4 with TRBJ2-3; D remains unclear. The clonotype was recovered from a female donor with papillary thyroid cancer or a benign thyroid nodule (not recorded which). Some clones in this sample may be carry-over from other donors' samples. Sequences were obtained from tumor tissue. The CDR3 DNA reads TGTGCCAGCAGTTTCGAGGCCTCCTTTGGGGATACGCAGTATTTT. It encodes CASSFEASFGDTQYF.